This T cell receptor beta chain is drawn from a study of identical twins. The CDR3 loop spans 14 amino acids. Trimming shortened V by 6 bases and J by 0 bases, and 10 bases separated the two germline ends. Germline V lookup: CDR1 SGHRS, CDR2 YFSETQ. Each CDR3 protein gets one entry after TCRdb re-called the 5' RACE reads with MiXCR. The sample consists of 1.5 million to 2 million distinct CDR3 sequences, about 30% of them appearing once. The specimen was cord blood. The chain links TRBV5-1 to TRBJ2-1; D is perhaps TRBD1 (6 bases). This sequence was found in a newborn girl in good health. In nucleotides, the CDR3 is TGCGCCAGCACCCGGGACAACTCCTACAATGAGCAGTTCTTC. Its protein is CASTRDNSYNEQFF.